One sample yielded the 11 T cell receptor beta chains listed below, sequenced in a study of cytomegalovirus exposure and HLA in healthy donors. The PCR ran on 60 Vbeta and 13 Jbeta primers. Libraries were prepared by immunoSEQ multiplex PCR; TCRdb keeps only in-frame clonotypes and omits some of them. The sample shows approximately 180,000 clones, roughly 83% of them seen only once. The material sequenced was PBMCs. These receptors all come from a woman aged 50 to 60 in good health and CMV-seronegative.

The chain carries TRBV9 and TRBJ2-5; D is possibly TRBD2 (6 bases). The CDR3 extends over 13 amino acids. Germline lookup yields CDR1 SGDLS and CDR2 YYNGEE. V was trimmed by 7 bases and J by 5 bases, leaving 15 bases between them. As DNA, the CDR3 is TGTGCCAGCGGGGGGTCGAGCGTGGAGACCCAGTACTTC. Translating it yields CASGGSSVETQYF.

CDR3 DNA sequence: TGTGCCAGCAGCTTGGCCATAGGACAAATTCAAGAGACCCAGTACTTC. This gives the protein CASSLAIGQIQETQYF. The V call is TRBV5-6, the J call TRBJ2-5, with a weak D call TRBD1 (5 bases). CDR1 SGHDT and CDR2 YYEEEE come from the germline V gene. V shed 0 bases and J shed 2 bases, with 14 bases lying between them. The CDR3 consists of 16 residues.

This clone was seen more than once but under ten times. The rearrangement joins TRBV6-5 to TRBJ2-7; D is unclear. Germline V gene sequence: CDR1 MNHEY, CDR2 SVGAGI. The CDR3 sequence is 11 residues long. V was pared by 7 bases and J by 4 bases, with 8 bases between. The CDR3 nucleotides read TGTGCCAGCACCACAAAATACGAGCAGTACTTC. It yields the protein CASTTKYEQYF.

V and J are TRBV5-1 and TRBJ2-5; tentative D call: TRBD1 (5 bases). CDR3 size: 12 residues. Between the trimmed V and J ends, which lost 0 bases and 5 bases, there was a span of 5 bases. CDR1 is SGHRS and CDR2 is YFSETQ in the germline V gene. The CDR3 coding sequence is TGCGCCAGCAGCTTGGCAGGGGAGACCCAGTACTTC. Residues: CASSLAGETQYF.

V usage is TRBV11-1 and J usage is TRBJ2-5, with 8 bases aligning to TRBD2. This CDR3 comprises 14 residues. Germline values: CDR1 SGHAT, CDR2 FQDESV (reference sequence). The ends lost 5 bases at V and 5 bases at J; junction bases unmatched: 7. The CDR3 DNA sequence: TGTGCCAGCAGCCCCGGGGGGGTAGGGGAGACCCAGTACTTC. Amino acid sequence: CASSPGGVGETQYF.

This clone was counted between two and nine times. This likely reflects a read error, since a far larger clone is one base away. V and J are TRBV6-5 and TRBJ1-1, with a weak D call TRBD1 (5 bases). The CDR3 length is 12 residues. Trimming stripped 5 bases from V and 4 bases from J, with 8 bases between. Per the germline V gene, CDR1 is MNHEY and CDR2 is SVGAGI. Here the CDR3 DNA reads TGTGCCAGCAGTCGACAGACCACTGAAGCTTTCTTT. Translated: CASSRQTTEAFF.

The chain links TRBV5-4 to TRBJ1-5; D call uncertain. V was trimmed by 1 base and J by 0 bases, leaving 17 bases between them. Germline-derived CDR1 and CDR2 are SGHNT and YYREEE (reference sequence). The CDR3 sequence is 18 residues long. In nucleotides, the CDR3 is TGTGCCAGCAGCTTGAAGTGGGCAGATCCCCTTAGCAATCAGCCCCAGCATTTT. Its translation: CASSLKWADPLSNQPQHF. Complete variable domain (other parts from reference TRBV5-4 and TRBJ1-5): ETGVTQSPTHLIKTRGQQVTLRCSSQSGHNTVSWYQQALGQGPQFIFQYYREEENGRGNFPPRFSGLQFPNYSSELNVNALELDDSALYLCASSLKWADPLSNQPQHFGDGTRLSIL.

In this sample, this clone turned up a few times. The V gene is TRBV15, the J gene TRBJ1-6; D is uncertain. The length of the CDR3 is 17 residues. Germline V lookup: CDR1 LNHNV, CDR2 YYDKDF (reference sequence). Trimming stripped 0 bases from V and 5 bases from J, with 14 bases between. CDR3 residues: CATSRDGQVADNSPLHF. CDR3 nucleotides: TGTGCCACCAGCAGAGATGGGCAGGTGGCCGATAATTCACCCCTCCACTTT.

Regarding this clone: One junction end does not reproduce the germline sequence, and a read error may be involved. V gene TRBV6-5 combines with J gene TRBJ1-2; D is undetermined. The DNA matches TRBJ2-1 better at its end, which makes the J call doubtful. The CDR3 totals 11 residues. Germline V gives CDR1 MNHEY, CDR2 SVGAGI. CDR3 residues: CASNYLERQFF. CDR3 nucleotide sequence: TGTGCCAGCAATTACCTTGAGCGGCAGTTCTTC.

This clone was seen only a few times. The gene calls are TRBV5-1 and TRBJ2-1; TRBD2 matches at 14 bases. CDR3 length: 17 residues. The germline gives CDR1 SGHRS, CDR2 YFSETQ. V lost 3 bases, J lost 5 bases, and 7 bases stayed unmatched. The CDR3 here is CASSSGGLAGAHNEQFF. In DNA, the CDR3 is TGCGCCAGCAGCTCGGGGGGACTAGCGGGGGCCCACAATGAGCAGTTCTTC.

The rearrangement links TRBV9 to TRBJ2-1; TRBD1 matches 9 bases. The germline V gene encodes CDR1 SGDLS and CDR2 YYNGEE. The CDR3 is 14 residues long. V gave up 3 bases and J gave up 9 bases; unmatched junction bases: 7. In nucleotides, the CDR3 is TGTGCCAGCAGCGCGCGGACAGGGGCGAGTGAGCAGTTCTTC. Amino acid sequence: CASSARTGASEQFF.